Listed below are T cell receptor beta chains from one sample, sequenced in a study of radiotherapy plus CTLA-4 blockade in lung cancer. TCRdb's copy holds only in-frame clones and misses some; the assay was immunoSEQ multiplex PCR. Among around 59,000 clones, about 80% were seen once, and the ten largest hold 3.5% to 4%. This material consisted of peripheral blood, taken from a patient treated with radiotherapy plus ipilimumab. The receptors here all came from a human donor with non-small cell lung cancer who had a partial response to radiotherapy plus ipilimumab. The CDR3 runs from the conserved cysteine through the conserved F or W. The order of the fields is CDR3 protein, V gene, D gene, J gene. D genes are given only for firm matches.

CDR3aa: CASSLTGDEQYF
v_gene: TRBV11-3
d_gene: TRBD1
j_gene: TRBJ2-7

CDR3aa: CASSPHGSYNEQFF
v_gene: TRBV21-1
d_gene: NA
j_gene: TRBJ2-1

CDR3aa: CATRQSSGNTIYF
v_gene: TRBV18
d_gene: NA
j_gene: TRBJ1-3

CDR3aa: CASSEILEAFF
v_gene: TRBV6-1
d_gene: NA
j_gene: TRBJ1-1

CDR3aa: CASSLNQGNNQPQHF
v_gene: TRBV4-1
d_gene: NA
j_gene: TRBJ1-5

CDR3aa: CASSWGSQGKTSNEKLFF
v_gene: TRBV5-6
d_gene: TRBD1
j_gene: TRBJ1-4

CDR3aa: CAWSRDRENEKLFF
v_gene: TRBV30
d_gene: TRBD1
j_gene: TRBJ1-4

CDR3aa: CASSLGTGSGNTIYF
v_gene: TRBV5-5
d_gene: TRBD1
j_gene: TRBJ1-3

CDR3aa: CTSSQLYRITYNEQFF
v_gene: TRBV1
d_gene: NA
j_gene: TRBJ2-1

CDR3aa: CASSQDSVLEGGGYTGELFF
v_gene: TRBV4-1
d_gene: NA
j_gene: TRBJ2-2

CDR3aa: CASSTRQGTYEQYF
v_gene: TRBV13
d_gene: TRBD1
j_gene: NA

CDR3aa: CASGLDDTGNQPQHF
v_gene: TRBV12-5
d_gene: NA
j_gene: TRBJ1-5

CDR3aa: CASSRENTEAFF
v_gene: TRBV25-1
d_gene: NA
j_gene: TRBJ1-1

CDR3aa: CASSRGIPNTEAFF
v_gene: TRBV11-1
d_gene: NA
j_gene: TRBJ1-1

CDR3aa: CASSLAMEYEQYF
v_gene: TRBV5-4
d_gene: NA
j_gene: TRBJ2-7

CDR3aa: CASSASAGGYLTGELFF
v_gene: TRBV19
d_gene: TRBD2
j_gene: TRBJ2-2

CDR3aa: CASRLRDRDRGTTAKNIQYF
v_gene: TRBV12-2
d_gene: NA
j_gene: TRBJ2-4

CDR3aa: CASSPFGGASEKLFF
v_gene: TRBV9
d_gene: NA
j_gene: TRBJ1-4

CDR3aa: CASSVVQGASSYNSPLHF
v_gene: TRBV2
d_gene: TRBD1
j_gene: TRBJ1-6

CDR3aa: CASSKAWDRGYEQYF
v_gene: TRBV21-1
d_gene: NA
j_gene: TRBJ2-7

CDR3aa: CAIPGTGGRISNTGELFF
v_gene: TRBV28
d_gene: TRBD1
j_gene: TRBJ2-2

CDR3aa: CASSYKGTGNTEAFF
v_gene: TRBV6-5
d_gene: TRBD1
j_gene: TRBJ1-1

CDR3aa: CAISESGGGINQPQHF
v_gene: TRBV10-3
d_gene: NA
j_gene: TRBJ1-5

CDR3aa: CASSSPGGGRNEKLFF
v_gene: TRBV5-1
d_gene: TRBD1
j_gene: TRBJ1-4

CDR3aa: CASGRGPLHF
v_gene: TRBV6-5
d_gene: NA
j_gene: TRBJ1-6

CDR3aa: CASSPIQF
v_gene: TRBV18
d_gene: NA
j_gene: TRBJ1-4

CDR3aa: CASSQDLYNEQFF
v_gene: TRBV4-3
d_gene: NA
j_gene: TRBJ2-1

CDR3aa: CASSLGELRLNYNEQFF
v_gene: TRBV5-6
d_gene: NA
j_gene: TRBJ2-1

CDR3aa: CASSMRQGAFEQYF
v_gene: TRBV19
d_gene: TRBD1
j_gene: TRBJ2-7